The 13 T cell receptor beta chains given below trace back to one sample, sequenced in a study of shared clonotypes between healthy human individuals. Data came from immunoSEQ multiplex PCR; TCRdb stores just in-frame clones and leaves some out. The sample lists approximately 1,500,000 clones; about 98% were seen once. Source material: naive CD4+ T cells sorted from blood. Subset meaning: CD45RA+ positively selected. These receptors were collected from a man aged 25-45 years in good health.

The chain links TRBV6-5 to TRBJ1-2; 9 positions match TRBD1. J was trimmed by 1 base and V by 1 base; bases with no gene match: 4. The CDR3 sequence is 16 residues long. Per germline, CDR1 MNHEY and CDR2 SVGAGI. Here the CDR3 DNA reads TGTGCCAGCAGTTACTGGGGGACAGGGATTAACTATGGCTACACCTTC. Translated, it gives CASSYWGTGINYGYTF.

V and J are TRBV18 and TRBJ2-7, with TRBD2 matching 10 bases. This CDR3 comprises 13 residues. The germline CDR1 and CDR2 sequences are KGHSH and LQKENI. Trimming removed 4 bases from V and 6 bases from J; junction bases left unmatched: 3. CDR3 amino acids: CASSQIAGGEQYF. The CDR3, as DNA: TGTGCCAGCTCACAGATAGCGGGAGGCGAGCAGTACTTC.

The chain carries TRBV9 and TRBJ1-2; 8 nucleotides align to TRBD1. Looked up from germline, CDR1 is SGDLS and CDR2 is YYNGEE. V was clipped by 0 bases and J by 7 bases; unmatched bases: 2. This CDR3 is built from 13 residues. The CDR3 reads CASSVAGGGGYTF. CDR3 bases: TGTGCCAGCAGCGTAGCAGGGGGCGGTGGCTACACCTTC.

The V gene is TRBV30, the J gene TRBJ1-5; 7 nucleotides align to TRBD1. V dropped 4 bases and J dropped 4; count of bases not matched to a gene: 4. CDR3 size: 13 residues. From germline, CDR1 is GTSNPN and CDR2 SVGIG (reference sequence). The CDR3 bases are TGTGCCTGGACCTCAGGGGGGAATCAGCCCCAGCATTTT. It translates to CAWTSGGNQPQHF.

This chain connects TRBV7-6 to TRBJ2-7; 7 bases are shared with TRBD2. Germline-derived CDR1 and CDR2 are SGHVS and FNYEAQ. The CDR3 is 15 amino acids. The junction had 5 bases not matched to a gene; V was cut back by 1 base and J by 2 bases. The CDR3 nucleotides are TGTGCCAGCAGCTTAGAGTCAAGCGGGACCTACGAGCAGTACTTC. The encoded protein is CASSLESSGTYEQYF.

The V gene is TRBV14, the J gene TRBJ2-7; no firm D call. V gave up 3 bases and J gave up 1 base, with 10 bases separating them. CDR1 is SGHDN and CDR2 is FVKESK in the germline V gene. The CDR3 extends over 14 amino acids. CDR3: CASSQRVTSYEQYF. DNA for the CDR3: TGTGCCAGCAGCCAGAGAGTCACTTCCTACGAGCAGTACTTC.

The chain combines TRBV18 with TRBJ1-1; 8 bases match TRBD1. The CDR3 is 16 amino acids. Per germline, CDR1 KGHSH and CDR2 LQKENI. The trim removed 3 bases at V and 0 bases at J, leaving 6 bases unmatched. The CDR3 loop is CASSPSGQGMNTEAFF. Written as DNA, the CDR3 is TGTGCCAGCTCACCCTCCGGACAGGGCATGAACACTGAAGCTTTCTTT. Drawing the rest from reference TRBV18 and TRBJ1-1, the complete variable domain is NAGVMQNPRHLVRRRGQEARLRCSPMKGHSHVYWYRQLPEEGLKFMVYLQKENIIDESGMPKERFSAEFPKEGPSILRIQQVVRGDSAAYFCASSPSGQGMNTEAFFGQGTRLTVV.

This chain joins TRBV5-1 and TRBJ2-3; 10 positions agree with TRBD2. The V segment lost 0 bases and the J segment 6 bases; nucleotides outside the gene matches: 10. The CDR3 is 17 amino acids. In germline, CDR1 is SGHRS, CDR2 YFSETQ. The CDR3, as DNA: TGCGCCAGCAGCTTGGATCCAGCGGGAGGGCCAAGGGATACGCAGTATTTT. It specifies CASSLDPAGGPRDTQYF.

Points on this clone: Other DNA sequences from this sample encode an identical CDR3 as well. The gene calls are TRBV9 and TRBJ2-5; 8 bases align to TRBD1. The CDR3 sequence is 14 residues long. Germline trimming cut 5 bases from V and 1 base from J; bases unmatched to any gene: 4. The V gene's germline CDR1 is SGDLS and CDR2 YYNGEE. The CDR3 spells CASSAGQGQETQYF. CDR3 in DNA: TGTGCCAGCAGTGCCGGACAGGGCCAAGAGACCCAGTACTTC. Full variable domain (remainder filled in from reference TRBV9 and TRBJ2-5): DSGVTQTPKHLITATGQRVTLRCSPRSGDLSVYWYQQSLDQGLQFLIQYYNGEERAKGNILERFSAQQFPDLHSELNLSSLELGDSALYFCASSAGQGQETQYFGPGTRLLVL.

The chain is built from TRBV7-2 and TRBJ2-3; D tentatively fits TRBD1 or TRBD2 (5 bases each). This CDR3 contains 15 residues. V gave up 5 bases and J gave up 7 bases, with 19 bases separating them. CDR1 SGHTA and CDR2 FQGNSA come from the germline V gene. DNA for the CDR3: TGTGCCAGCAGCCCGAGACGGTCTTGGGGGAATACGCAGTATTTT. Protein sequence: CASSPRRSWGNTQYF.

The chain carries TRBV4-3 and TRBJ2-1; TRBD2 matches 9 bases. Trimming cost V 2 bases and J 7 bases; bases outside gene matches: 9. Germline CDR1 is LGHNA and CDR2 is YSLEER. This CDR3 comprises 16 residues. DNA of the CDR3: TGCGCCAGCAGCCAATCCCCGGGCCTAGCGGGAAATGAGCAGTTCTTC. This sequence encodes CASSQSPGLAGNEQFF.

V and J are TRBV5-5 and TRBJ2-3; no clear D gene. V lost 1 base to trimming and J lost 1 base, with 7 bases between them. This CDR3 is built from 14 residues. CDR1 SGHKS and CDR2 YYEKEE come from the germline V gene (reference sequence). CDR3 in amino acids: CASSLSAGTDTQYF. CDR3 sequence (DNA): TGTGCCAGCAGCTTGTCAGCCGGCACAGATACGCAGTATTTT. The full variable domain, with the rest looked up from reference TRBV5-5 and TRBJ2-3, is DAGVTQSPTHLIKTRGQQVTLRCSPISGHKSVSWYQQVLGQGPQFIFQYYEKEERGRGNFPDRFSARQFPNYSSELNVNALLLGDSALYLCASSLSAGTDTQYFGPGTRLTVL.

This chain links TRBV10-2 with TRBJ1-5; D might be TRBD1 (5 bases). Germline CDR1 WSHSY, CDR2 SAAADI. The CDR3 is 17 amino acids. Trimming pared 4 bases from V and 7 bases from J, leaving 23 bases between. DNA for the CDR3: TGCGCCAGCAGTGCTTTAGGACACGGGGAGAACAGCCAGCCCCAGCATTTT. Translation gives CASSALGHGENSQPQHF.